The T cell receptor beta chain under discussion was sequenced for a study of T cells after yellow fever vaccination. For the study at large: Four memory subsets, EM, EMRA, CM and Tscm, were sorted by CD3, CD45RA, CCR7, CD95.

TCRdb processed the 5' RACE reads anew with MiXCR; each CDR3 protein has one entry. The profile covers roughly 45,000 distinct CDR3 sequences, with over 5.5% appearing a single time and more than 9% taken by the ten largest. Study-wide results and limits: Clones from primary vaccination mostly reappeared after the booster (roughly 95% CD4, about 85% CD8). The sorted memory subsets sampled on day 0 contained almost no detectable vaccine-responding clonotypes.

Germline values: CDR1 DFQATT, CDR2 SNEGSKA (reference sequence). Trimming took off 3 bases at V and 7 bases at J, with 13 bases between the two ends. The CDR3 sequence is 13 residues long. This clonotype was observed at least ten times. V and J are TRBV20-1 and TRBJ2-1; no definite D call. The TCR was taken from a man under 40 who received the YFV17D yellow fever vaccine. Material: PBMCs, either bulk or a sorted T-cell subset (CD4+, CD8+, memory, or dextramer-sorted; not recorded which), obtained 45 days after the yellow fever booster vaccination. CDR3 protein: CSAREPNGNEQFF. CDR3 coding DNA: TGCAGTGCTAGGGAGCCGAACGGGAATGAGCAGTTCTTC.